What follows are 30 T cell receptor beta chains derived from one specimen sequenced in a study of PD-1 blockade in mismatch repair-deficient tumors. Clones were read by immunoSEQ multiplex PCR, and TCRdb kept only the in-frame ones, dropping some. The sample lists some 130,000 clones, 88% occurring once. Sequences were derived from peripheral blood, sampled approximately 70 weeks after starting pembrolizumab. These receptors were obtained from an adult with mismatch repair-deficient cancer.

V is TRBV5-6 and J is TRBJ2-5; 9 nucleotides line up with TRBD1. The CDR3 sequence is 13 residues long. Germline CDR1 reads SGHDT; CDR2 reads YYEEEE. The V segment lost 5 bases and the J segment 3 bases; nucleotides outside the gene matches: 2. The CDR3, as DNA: TGTGCCAGCAGGGGACAGGGAGAAGAGACCCAGTACTTC. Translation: CASRGQGEETQYF.

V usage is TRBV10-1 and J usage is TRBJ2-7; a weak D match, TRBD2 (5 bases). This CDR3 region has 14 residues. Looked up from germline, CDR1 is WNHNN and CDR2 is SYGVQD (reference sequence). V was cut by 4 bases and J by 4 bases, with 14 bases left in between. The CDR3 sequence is CASSGPTSGYEQYF. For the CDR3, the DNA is TGCGCCAGCAGTGGACCTACTAGTGGTTACGAGCAGTACTTC.

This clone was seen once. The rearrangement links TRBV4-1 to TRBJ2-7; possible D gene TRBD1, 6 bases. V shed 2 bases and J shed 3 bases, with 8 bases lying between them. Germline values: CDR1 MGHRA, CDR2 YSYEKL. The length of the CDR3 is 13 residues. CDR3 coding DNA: TGCGCCAGCAGCCAAATACAGGGCTACGAGCAGTACTTC. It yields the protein CASSQIQGYEQYF.

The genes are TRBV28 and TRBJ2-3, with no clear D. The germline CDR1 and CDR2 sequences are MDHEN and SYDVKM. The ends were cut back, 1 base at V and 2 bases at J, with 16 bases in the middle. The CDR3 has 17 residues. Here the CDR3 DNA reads TGTGCCAGCAGTTTATCGTTCTTACGGTCCAACACAGATACGCAGTATTTT. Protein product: CASSLSFLRSNTDTQYF. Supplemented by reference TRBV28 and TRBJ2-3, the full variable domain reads DVKVTQSSRYLVKRTGEKVFLECVQDMDHENMFWYRQDPGLGLRLIYFSYDVKMKEKGDIPEGYSVSREKKERFSLILESASTNQTSMYLCASSLSFLRSNTDTQYFGPGTRLTVL.

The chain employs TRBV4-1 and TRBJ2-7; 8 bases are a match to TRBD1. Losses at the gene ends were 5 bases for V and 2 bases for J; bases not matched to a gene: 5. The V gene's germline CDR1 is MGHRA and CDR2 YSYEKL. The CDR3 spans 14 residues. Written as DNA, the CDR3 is TGCGCCAGCAGCAACGGACAGGGCGCCTACGAGCAGTACTTC. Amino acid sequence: CASSNGQGAYEQYF.

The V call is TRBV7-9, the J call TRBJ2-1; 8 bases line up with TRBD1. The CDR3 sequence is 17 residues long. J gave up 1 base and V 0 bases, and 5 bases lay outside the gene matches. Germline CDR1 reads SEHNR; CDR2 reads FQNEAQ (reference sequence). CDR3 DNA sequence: TGTGCCAGCAGCTTAGCGGACAGGGCAGGTTCCTACAATGAGCAGTTCTTC. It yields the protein CASSLADRAGSYNEQFF.

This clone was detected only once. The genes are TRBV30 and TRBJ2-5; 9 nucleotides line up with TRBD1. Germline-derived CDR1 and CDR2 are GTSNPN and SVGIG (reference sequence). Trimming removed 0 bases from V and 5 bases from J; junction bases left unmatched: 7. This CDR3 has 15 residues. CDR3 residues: CAWSVRDREGETQYF. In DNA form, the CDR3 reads TGTGCCTGGAGTGTACGGGACAGGGAGGGGGAGACCCAGTACTTC.

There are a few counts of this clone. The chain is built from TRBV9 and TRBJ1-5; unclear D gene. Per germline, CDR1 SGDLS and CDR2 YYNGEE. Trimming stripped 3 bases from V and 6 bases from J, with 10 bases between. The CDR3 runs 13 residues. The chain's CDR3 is CASSEGGSQPQHF. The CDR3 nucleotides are TGTGCCAGCAGCGAGGGAGGGAGTCAGCCCCAGCATTTT.

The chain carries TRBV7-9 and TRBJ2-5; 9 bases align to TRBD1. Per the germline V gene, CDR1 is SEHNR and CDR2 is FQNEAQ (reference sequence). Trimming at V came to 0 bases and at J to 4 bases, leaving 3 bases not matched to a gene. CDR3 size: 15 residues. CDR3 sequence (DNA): TGTGCCAGCAGCTTAGCGTCGACAGGGGGAGAGACCCAGTACTTC. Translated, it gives CASSLASTGGETQYF.

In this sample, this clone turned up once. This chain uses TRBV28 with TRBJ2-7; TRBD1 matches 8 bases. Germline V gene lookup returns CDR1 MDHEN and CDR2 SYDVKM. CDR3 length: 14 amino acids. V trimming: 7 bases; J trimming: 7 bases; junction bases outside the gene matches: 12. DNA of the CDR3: TGTGCCAGCACCGAGGACAGGGAAACTCGGGAGCAGTACTTC. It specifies CASTEDRETREQYF.

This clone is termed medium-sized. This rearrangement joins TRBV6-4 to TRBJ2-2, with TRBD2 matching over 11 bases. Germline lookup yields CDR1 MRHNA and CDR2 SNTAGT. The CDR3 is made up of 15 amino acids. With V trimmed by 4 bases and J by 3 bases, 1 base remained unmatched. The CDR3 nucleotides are TGTGCCAGCAGTGCGGGACTAGCGGACACCGGGGAGCTGTTTTTT. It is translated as CASSAGLADTGELFF.

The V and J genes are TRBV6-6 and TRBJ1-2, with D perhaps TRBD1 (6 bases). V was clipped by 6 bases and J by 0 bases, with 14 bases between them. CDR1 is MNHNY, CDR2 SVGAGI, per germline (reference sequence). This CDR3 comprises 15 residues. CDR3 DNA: TGTGCCAGCAGAACCCCGGGACAATCTAACTATGGCTACACCTTC. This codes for CASRTPGQSNYGYTF.

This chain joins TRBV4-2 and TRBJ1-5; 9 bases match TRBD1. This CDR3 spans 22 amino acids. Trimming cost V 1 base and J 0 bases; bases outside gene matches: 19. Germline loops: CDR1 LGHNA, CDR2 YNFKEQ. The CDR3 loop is CASSQGPPGQGTNRHSNQPQHF. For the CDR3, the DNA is TGTGCCAGCAGCCAAGGTCCCCCGGGACAGGGTACCAACCGTCATAGCAATCAGCCCCAGCATTTT.

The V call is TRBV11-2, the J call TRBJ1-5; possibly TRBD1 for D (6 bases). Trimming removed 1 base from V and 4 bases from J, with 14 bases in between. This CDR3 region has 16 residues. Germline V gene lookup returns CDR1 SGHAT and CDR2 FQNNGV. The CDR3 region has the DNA TGTGCCAGCAGCTTAGCGCCGGACAGAGAAAATCAGCCCCAGCATTTT. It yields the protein CASSLAPDRENQPQHF.

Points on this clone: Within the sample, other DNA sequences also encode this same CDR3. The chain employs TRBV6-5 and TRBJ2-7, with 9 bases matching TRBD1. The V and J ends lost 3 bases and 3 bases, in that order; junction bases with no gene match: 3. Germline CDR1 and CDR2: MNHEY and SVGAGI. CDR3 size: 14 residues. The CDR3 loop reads CASSYGTGHYEQYF. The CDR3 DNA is TGTGCCAGCAGTTATGGGACAGGGCACTACGAGCAGTACTTC.

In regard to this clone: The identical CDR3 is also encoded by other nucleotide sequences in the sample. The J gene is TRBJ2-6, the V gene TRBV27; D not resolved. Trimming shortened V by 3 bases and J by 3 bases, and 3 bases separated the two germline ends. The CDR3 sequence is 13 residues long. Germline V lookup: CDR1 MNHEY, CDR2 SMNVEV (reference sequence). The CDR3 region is CASSFSGANVLTF. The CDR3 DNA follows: TGTGCCAGCAGTTTTAGTGGGGCCAACGTCCTGACTTTC.

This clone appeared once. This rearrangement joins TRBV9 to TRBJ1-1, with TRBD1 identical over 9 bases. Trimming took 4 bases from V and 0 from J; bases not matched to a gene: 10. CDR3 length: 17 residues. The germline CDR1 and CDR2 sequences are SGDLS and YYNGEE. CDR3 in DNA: TGTGCCAGCAGCCTTGACAGGGGGGTGCCTATGAACACTGAAGCTTTCTTT. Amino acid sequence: CASSLDRGVPMNTEAFF.

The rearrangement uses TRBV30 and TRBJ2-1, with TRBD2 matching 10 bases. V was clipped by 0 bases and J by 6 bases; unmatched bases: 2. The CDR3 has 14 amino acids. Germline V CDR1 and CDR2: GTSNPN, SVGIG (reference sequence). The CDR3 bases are TGTGCCTGGAGTGTCAAGCGGGAGGGCAATGAGCAGTTCTTC. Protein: CAWSVKREGNEQFF.

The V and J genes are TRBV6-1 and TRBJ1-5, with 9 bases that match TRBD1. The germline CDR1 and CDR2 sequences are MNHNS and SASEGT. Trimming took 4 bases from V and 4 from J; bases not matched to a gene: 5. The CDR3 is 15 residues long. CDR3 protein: CASSGAGQGNQPQHF. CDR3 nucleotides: TGTGCCAGCAGTGGAGCCGGACAGGGGAATCAGCCCCAGCATTTT.

CDR3 amino acids: CAWSRGLAGRREQFF. CDR3 bases: TGTGCCTGGAGCCGAGGACTAGCGGGACGGAGGGAGCAGTTCTTC. The genes are TRBV30 and TRBJ2-1; 12 bases agree with TRBD2. Unmatched junction bases numbered 10, after V lost 3 bases and J lost 10 bases. Per the germline V gene, CDR1 is GTSNPN and CDR2 is SVGIG (reference sequence). CDR3 length: 15 amino acids.

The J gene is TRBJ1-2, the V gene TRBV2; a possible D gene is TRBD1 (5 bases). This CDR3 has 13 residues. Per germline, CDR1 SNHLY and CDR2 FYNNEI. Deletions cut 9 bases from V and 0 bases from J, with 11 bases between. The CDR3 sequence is CARKDRANYGYTF. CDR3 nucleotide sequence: TGTGCCAGAAAAGACAGAGCTAACTATGGCTACACCTTC.

The CDR3 here is CASSLWDYDNEQFF. The CDR3 coding sequence is TGTGCCAGCAGCTTATGGGACTATGACAATGAGCAGTTCTTC. The chain recombines TRBV11-2 with TRBJ2-1, with 7 bases lining up with TRBD2. V was pared by 2 bases and J by 5 bases, with 3 bases of the junction left unmatched. Germline V lookup: CDR1 SGHAT, CDR2 FQNNGV. The length of the CDR3 is 14 residues.

DNA for the CDR3: TGTGCCAGCAGTTTATCGGTCAGACAAGAGACCCAGTACTTC. Translating it yields CASSLSVRQETQYF. The V gene is TRBV27, the J gene TRBJ2-5; D uncertain. V was trimmed by 0 bases and J by 2 bases, leaving 7 bases between them. CDR1 is MNHEY and CDR2 is SMNVEV in the germline V gene (reference sequence). This CDR3 spans 14 amino acids.

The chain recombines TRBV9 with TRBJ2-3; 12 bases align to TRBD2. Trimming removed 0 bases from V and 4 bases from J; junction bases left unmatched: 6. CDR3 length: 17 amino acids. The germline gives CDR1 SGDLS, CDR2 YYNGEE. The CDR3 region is CASSVVSSGRAPDTQYF. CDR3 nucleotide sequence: TGTGCCAGCAGCGTAGTTTCTAGCGGGAGGGCCCCAGATACGCAGTATTTT.

The CDR3 loop is CASSLESGTGNEQYF. The CDR3 nucleotides read TGTGCCAGCAGCTTAGAGTCCGGGACAGGGAACGAGCAGTACTTC. The V and J genes are TRBV11-2 and TRBJ2-7; the match to TRBD1 covers 9 bases. The CDR3 loop spans 15 amino acids. CDR1 SGHAT and CDR2 FQNNGV come from the germline V gene. J was trimmed by 5 bases and V by 0 bases; bases with no gene match: 5.

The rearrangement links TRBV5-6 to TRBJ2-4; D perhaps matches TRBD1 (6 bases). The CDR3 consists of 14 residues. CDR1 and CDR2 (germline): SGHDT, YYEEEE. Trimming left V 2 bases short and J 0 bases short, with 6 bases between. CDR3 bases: TGTGCCAGCAGCTTAGGGGGAGCCAAAAACATTCAGTACTTC. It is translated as CASSLGGAKNIQYF.

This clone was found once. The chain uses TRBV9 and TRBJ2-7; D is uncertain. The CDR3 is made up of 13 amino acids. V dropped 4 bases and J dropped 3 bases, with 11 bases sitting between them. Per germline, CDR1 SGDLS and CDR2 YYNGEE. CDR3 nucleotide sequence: TGTGCCAGCAGCCCAGCCCCGGGCTACGAGCAGTACTTC. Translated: CASSPAPGYEQYF.

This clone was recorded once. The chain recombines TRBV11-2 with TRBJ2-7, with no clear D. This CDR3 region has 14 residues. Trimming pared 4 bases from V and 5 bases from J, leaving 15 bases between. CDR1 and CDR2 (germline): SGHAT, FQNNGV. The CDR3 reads CASSSQRWSHEQYF. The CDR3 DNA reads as TGTGCCAGCAGCTCCCAAAGGTGGAGCCACGAGCAGTACTTC.

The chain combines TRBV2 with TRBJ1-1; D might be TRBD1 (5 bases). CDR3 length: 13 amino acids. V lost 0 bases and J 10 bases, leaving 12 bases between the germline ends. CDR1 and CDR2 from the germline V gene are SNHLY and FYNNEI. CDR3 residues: CASSEAGAYRAFF. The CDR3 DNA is TGTGCCAGCAGTGAAGCAGGGGCGTACAGAGCTTTCTTT.

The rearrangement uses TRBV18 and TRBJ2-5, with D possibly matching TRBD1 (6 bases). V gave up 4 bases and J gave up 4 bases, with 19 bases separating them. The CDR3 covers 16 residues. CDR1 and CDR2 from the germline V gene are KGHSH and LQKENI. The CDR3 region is CASSLTGTNLGETQYF. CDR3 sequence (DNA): TGTGCCAGCTCACTCACCGGGACAAACTTGGGAGAGACCCAGTACTTC.